This T cell receptor beta chain was sequenced for a study of T cell repertoires in cytomegalovirus infection. As for this clonotype: What it binds is not known.

The CDR3 consists of 12 residues. The V gene's germline CDR1 is SNHLY and CDR2 FYNNEI. Trimming cost V 8 bases and J 8 bases, with 15 bases left between them. TCRdb reanalysed the reads using MiXCR and keeps one entry per CDR3 protein. This repertoire shows hundreds of thousands of distinct CDR3 sequences, roughly 33% found once; its top ten account for 15% to 20%. The receptor's source is a human donor in good health (CMV status not recorded). Some clones in this sample may be carry-over from other donors' samples. This specimen was cultured PBMCs, taken from culture after CMV antigen stimulation. The V and J genes are TRBV2 and TRBJ1-2; maybe TRBD1 (5 bases). CDR3 amino acids: CASGLETVGYTF. The CDR3 DNA reads TGTGCCAGCGGACTAGAGACAGTGGGCTACACCTTC.